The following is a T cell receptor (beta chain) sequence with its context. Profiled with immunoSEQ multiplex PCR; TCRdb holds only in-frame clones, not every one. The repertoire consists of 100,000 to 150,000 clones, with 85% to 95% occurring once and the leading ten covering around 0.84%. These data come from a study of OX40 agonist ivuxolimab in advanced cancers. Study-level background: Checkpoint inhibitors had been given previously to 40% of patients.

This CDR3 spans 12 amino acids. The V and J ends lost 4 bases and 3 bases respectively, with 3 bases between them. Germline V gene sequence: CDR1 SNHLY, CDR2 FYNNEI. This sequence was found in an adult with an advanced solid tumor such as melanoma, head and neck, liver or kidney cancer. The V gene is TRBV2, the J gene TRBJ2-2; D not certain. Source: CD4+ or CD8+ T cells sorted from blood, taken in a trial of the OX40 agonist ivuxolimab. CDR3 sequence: CASSGYTGELFF. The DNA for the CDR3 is TGTGCCAGCAGTGGCTACACCGGGGAGCTGTTTTTT.